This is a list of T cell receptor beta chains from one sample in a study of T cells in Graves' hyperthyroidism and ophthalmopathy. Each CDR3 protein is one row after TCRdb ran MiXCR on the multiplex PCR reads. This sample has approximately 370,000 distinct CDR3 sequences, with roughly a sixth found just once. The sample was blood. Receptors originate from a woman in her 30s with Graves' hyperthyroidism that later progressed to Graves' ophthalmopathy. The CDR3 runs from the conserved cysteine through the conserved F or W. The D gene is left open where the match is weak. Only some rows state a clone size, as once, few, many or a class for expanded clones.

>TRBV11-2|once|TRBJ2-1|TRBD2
TGTGCCAGCAGCCTCGGACTAGCCGAAAATGAGCAGTTCTTC
CASSLGLAENEQFF
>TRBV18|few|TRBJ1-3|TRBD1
TGTGCCAGCTCACCCCCGACAGGGCCGGCTGGAAACACCATATATTTT
CASSPPTGPAGNTIYF
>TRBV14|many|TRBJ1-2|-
TGTGCCAGCAGCCAAGGGAAATTCTATGGCTACACCTTC
CASSQGKFYGYTF
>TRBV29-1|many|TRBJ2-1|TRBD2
TGCAGCGTTGAGGGGCCTACTAGCGGATCCTACAATGAGCAGTTCTTC
CSVEGPTSGSYNEQFF
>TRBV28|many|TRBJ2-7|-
TGTGCCAGCAGCATCGGACAGAGGGAGGCCTACGAGCAGTACTTC
CASSIGQREAYEQYF
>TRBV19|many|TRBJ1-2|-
TGTGCCAGTCAATCAGATGCAAACTATGGCTACACCTTC
CASQSDANYGYTF
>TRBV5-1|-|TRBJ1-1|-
TGCGCCAGCAGCATTTGGGGGGGCATGAACACTGAAGCTTTCTTT
CASSIWGGMNTEAFF
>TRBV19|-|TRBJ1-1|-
TGTGCCAGTAGTACCCAAGGGCGGGCAGACAAAGCTTTCTTT
CASSTQGRADKAFF
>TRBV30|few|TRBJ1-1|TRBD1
TGTGCCTGGAACCGGGACAGCACTGAAGCTTTCTTT
CAWNRDSTEAFF
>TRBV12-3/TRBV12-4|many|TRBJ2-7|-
TGTGCCAGCAGTTTAGCGGAGGGCTTACATGACTCCTACGAGCAGTACTTC
CASSLAEGLHDSYEQYF
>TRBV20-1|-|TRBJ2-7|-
TGCAGTGCTAGTACGGGAGACCGCTACGAGCAGTACTTC
CSASTGDRYEQYF
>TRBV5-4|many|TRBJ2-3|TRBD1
TGTGCCAGCAGCCCATCCGCGGACAGGGCGGGAGATACGCAGTATTTT
CASSPSADRAGDTQYF
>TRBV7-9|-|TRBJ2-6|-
TGTGCCAGCAGCTTATCCAGGGGCTGGGCTGGGGCCAACGTCCTGACTTTC
CASSLSRGWAGANVLTF
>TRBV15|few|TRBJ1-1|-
TGTGCCACCAGCAGATCACGGACTGCCGGGGGCACTGAAGCTTTCTTT
CATSRSRTAGGTEAFF
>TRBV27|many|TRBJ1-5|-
TGTGCCAGCGGGAGACAGGACCAGCCCCAGCATTTT
CASGRQDQPQHF
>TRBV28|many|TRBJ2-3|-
TGTGCCAGCACTCCCCGGGCCGGGACCGTTCCAGATACGCAGTATTTT
CASTPRAGTVPDTQYF
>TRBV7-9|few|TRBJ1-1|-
TGTGCCAGCAGCTTAGAGCAGGGGAGGAACACTGAAGCTTTCTTT
CASSLEQGRNTEAFF
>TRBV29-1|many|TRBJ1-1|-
TGCAGCGTCGTCCCTATGAACACTGAAGCTTTCTTT
CSVVPMNTEAFF
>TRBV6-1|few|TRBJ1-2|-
TGTGCCAGCAGCGACGGACGAAACTATGGCTACACCTTC
CASSDGRNYGYTF
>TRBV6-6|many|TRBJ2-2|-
TGTGCCAGCAGTTACTCGAAATGGGCCGGGGAGCTGTTTTTT
CASSYSKWAGELFF
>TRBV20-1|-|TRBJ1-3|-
TGCAGTGCTAGAGTGTCGGAATCTGGAAACACCATATATTTT
CSARVSESGNTIYF
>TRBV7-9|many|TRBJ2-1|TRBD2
TGTGCCAGCAGCTTACCCGGGACTAAGTACAATGAGCAGTTCTTC
CASSLPGTKYNEQFF
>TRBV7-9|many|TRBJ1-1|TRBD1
TGTGCCAGCAGCTCAGACAGGGACGGGTACACTGAAGCTTTCTTT
CASSSDRDGYTEAFF
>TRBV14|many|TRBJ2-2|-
TGTGCCAGCAGCCAATTGCAGACCGGGGAGCTGTTTTTT
CASSQLQTGELFF
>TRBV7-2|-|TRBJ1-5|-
TGTGCCAGCAGCTTAGGGAGGGCAACGGCTTTGCAGCCCCAGCATTTT
CASSLGRATALQPQHF
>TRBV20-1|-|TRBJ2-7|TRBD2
TGCAGTGCTAGAGATCTGACTAGCGGGAGACGATCCCCCTACGAGCAGTACTTC
CSARDLTSGRRSPYEQYF
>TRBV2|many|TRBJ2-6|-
TGTGCCTCAGCGTCTGGGGCCAACGTCCTGACTTTC
CASASGANVLTF